The 23 T cell receptor beta chains listed next were all sequenced from one sample in a study of T cells after yellow fever vaccination. TCRdb processed the 5' RACE reads anew with MiXCR; each CDR3 protein has one entry. The sample has 500,000 to 650,000 distinct CDR3 sequences, around 12% seen once. Sequencing was performed on PBMCs, taken on the day of the yellow fever booster vaccination. The receptor set was obtained from a man aged 25 to 40 who received the YFV17D yellow fever vaccine.

This clonotype was seen more than once but under ten times. The J gene is TRBJ1-6, the V gene TRBV5-1; 8 bases align to TRBD1. J was trimmed by 10 bases and V by 0 bases; bases with no gene match: 6. The CDR3 sequence is 15 residues long. In germline, CDR1 is SGHRS, CDR2 YFSETQ. This chain's CDR3 is CASSLATGGGSPLHF. CDR3 coding DNA: TGCGCCAGCAGCTTGGCCACAGGGGGAGGATCACCCCTCCACTTT.

This clonotype was observed a handful of times. This chain joins TRBV10-2 and TRBJ2-5, with D perhaps assigned TRBD1 or TRBD2 (5 bases each). The V end was cut by 10 bases, the J end by 1 base, with 19 bases between. Germline CDR1 WSHSY, CDR2 SAAADI. CDR3 length: 15 residues. CDR3 amino acids: CATFGIWGSQETQYF. The CDR3 DNA reads TGCGCCACCTTCGGAATATGGGGGAGCCAAGAGACCCAGTACTTC.

This rearrangement joins TRBV20-1 to TRBJ2-7; D may match TRBD1 or TRBD2 (6 bases each). The V end lost 6 bases, the J end lost 6 bases, and 15 bases lay between the germline ends. The germline V gene has CDR1 DFQATT and CDR2 SNEGSKA (reference sequence). This CDR3 is built from 12 residues. In DNA form, the CDR3 reads TGCAGTGCACTTCCAGGAGGGGGCGAGCAGTACTTC. It specifies CSALPGGGEQYF.

This chain joins TRBV30 and TRBJ1-1, with D hard to call. V was shortened by 0 bases and J by 1 base, with 9 bases between the two germline ends. CDR1 and CDR2 from the germline V gene are GTSNPN and SVGIG (reference sequence). The CDR3 is 14 amino acids. The CDR3 spells CAWSVKVGNTEAFF. The CDR3 DNA is TGTGCCTGGAGTGTAAAGGTGGGGAACACTGAAGCTTTCTTT.

This clonotype turned up a few times. The J gene is TRBJ2-3, the V gene TRBV7-2; TRBD1 matches at 8 bases. This CDR3 spans 14 amino acids. From germline, CDR1 is SGHTA and CDR2 FQGNSA. Trimming cost V 1 base and J 13 bases; bases outside gene matches: 10. The CDR3 DNA is TGTGCCAGCAGCTTAGGGACAGGGCCTAATGCGGAGTATTTT. Translation gives CASSLGTGPNAEYF.

Of note for this clonotype: Compared with germline, one end of the junction differs, possibly owing to a read error. The V and J genes are TRBV7-7 and TRBJ2-3, with 12 bases identical to TRBD1. This CDR3 has 14 amino acids. The germline gives CDR1 SSHAT, CDR2 FNYEAQ (reference sequence). For the CDR3, the DNA is TGTGCTAGCAGCGCCGGGACAGGGGGCCTTACGCAGTATTTT. Translation gives CASSAGTGGLTQYF.

The genes are TRBV11-2 and TRBJ2-2, with 7 bases fitting TRBD2. Per germline, CDR1 SGHAT and CDR2 FQNNGV. J was trimmed by 7 bases and V by 1 base; bases with no gene match: 6. This CDR3 has 15 amino acids. The CDR3 loop is CASSLGLSGDGELFF. In DNA, the CDR3 is TGTGCCAGCAGCTTAGGATTGAGCGGGGACGGGGAGCTGTTTTTT.

DNA for the CDR3: TGTGCCAGCAGACCCCTTTTGGGGCCCTCTGGGGCCAACGTCCTGACTTTC. It codes for CASRPLLGPSGANVLTF. The chain combines TRBV6-1 with TRBJ2-6; D is perhaps TRBD1 (5 bases). The CDR3 has 17 residues. V lost 6 bases, J lost 0 bases, and 15 bases lay in between. Germline CDR1 is MNHNS and CDR2 is SASEGT.

This clonotype showed up many times. The chain is built from TRBV12-3 or TRBV12-4 and TRBJ2-1; D remains unclear. CDR3 length: 14 residues. The V gene lost 6 bases and the J gene lost 3 bases, with 12 bases spanning the gap. The CDR3, as DNA: TGTGCCAGCAGGAAGCTAGAGATCTACAATGAGCAGTTCTTC. Protein: CASRKLEIYNEQFF.

The chain uses TRBV7-2 and TRBJ1-5, with 7 positions matching TRBD1. Germline CDR1 is SGHTA and CDR2 is FQGNSA. Unmatched junction bases numbered 8, after V lost 5 bases and J lost 4 bases. This CDR3 has 15 amino acids. CDR3 DNA sequence: TGTGCCAGCAGCCTGAATCAGGGGGATAATCAGCCCCAGCATTTT. It is translated as CASSLNQGDNQPQHF. The entire variable domain, with the rest obtained from reference TRBV7-2 and TRBJ1-5, is as follows: GAGVSQSPSNKVTEKGKDVELRCDPISGHTALYWYRQSLGQGLEFLIYFQGNSAPDKSGLPSDRFSAERTGGSVSTLTIQRTQQEDSAVYLCASSLNQGDNQPQHFGDGTRLSIL.

This chain links TRBV30 with TRBJ2-1; 9 bases fit TRBD2. Unmatched junction bases numbered 15, after V lost 0 bases and J lost 3 bases. Germline V lookup: CDR1 GTSNPN, CDR2 SVGIG (reference sequence). The CDR3 spans 19 residues. Here the CDR3 DNA reads TGTGCCTGGAGTGTAGACCTAGCGGGATCACTGATAAACTACAATGAGCAGTTCTTC. As protein: CAWSVDLAGSLINYNEQFF.

CDR3 bases: TGCAGTGCTACTGCCTTTCAGCGGGTGTACAATGAGCAGTTCTTC. This encodes CSATAFQRVYNEQFF. V gene TRBV20-1 combines with J gene TRBJ2-1, with D perhaps TRBD2 (6 bases). V was shortened by 4 bases and J by 4 bases, with 17 bases between the two germline ends. The CDR3 totals 15 residues. Germline V gene lookup returns CDR1 DFQATT and CDR2 SNEGSKA (reference sequence).

V gene TRBV29-1 combines with J gene TRBJ2-1; D is unclear. Germline V gives CDR1 SQVTM, CDR2 ANQGSEA. This CDR3 comprises 12 residues. Trimming left V 0 bases short and J 8 bases short, with 8 bases between. The CDR3 loop reads CSVEDTSDEQFF. For the CDR3, the DNA is TGCAGCGTTGAAGATACAAGCGATGAGCAGTTCTTC.

This clonotype was counted between two and nine times. The chain is built from TRBV29-1 and TRBJ2-3; D is unresolved. Germline CDR1 SQVTM, CDR2 ANQGSEA. The germline V and J ends were trimmed by 7 bases and 2 bases, with 1 base remaining between them. The CDR3 is 9 amino acids. In nucleotides, the CDR3 is TGCAGCGACACAGATACGCAGTATTTT. Its translation is CSDTDTQYF.

This clonotype was detected only a few times. The chain links TRBV10-3 to TRBJ2-5; 14 nucleotides match TRBD2. J lost 5 bases, V lost 0 bases, and 2 bases had no gene match. The CDR3 sequence is 16 residues long. CDR1 is ENHRY and CDR2 is SYGVKD in the germline V gene. CDR3 sequence reads: CAISESGLAGVETQYF. The CDR3 DNA reads as TGTGCCATCAGTGAGTCGGGACTAGCGGGAGTCGAGACCCAGTACTTC.

This clonotype occurred many times. This chain joins TRBV27 and TRBJ2-5; D is tentatively TRBD1 or TRBD2 (5 bases each). V lost 0 bases and J lost 5, with 13 bases in between. The CDR3 consists of 15 residues. CDR1 MNHEY and CDR2 SMNVEV come from the germline V gene (reference sequence). CDR3 residues: CASSLSSAGTETQYF. CDR3 nucleotides: TGTGCCAGCAGTTTATCGTCGGCAGGGACGGAGACCCAGTACTTC.

The CDR3 sequence: CSAGRDPTPRKAFF. The CDR3 DNA follows: TGCAGTGCCGGGAGGGACCCGACACCCCGGAAAGCTTTCTTT. The rearrangement links TRBV20-1 to TRBJ1-1; D might be TRBD1 (5 bases). Germline V gene lookup returns CDR1 DFQATT and CDR2 SNEGSKA (reference sequence). This CDR3 has 14 amino acids. The ends were cut back, 6 bases at V and 9 bases at J, with 23 bases in the middle.

J is TRBJ2-5 and V is TRBV6-1; D not certain. This CDR3 is 15 amino acids long. Trimming took off 10 bases at V and 4 bases at J, with 22 bases between the two ends. Germline CDR1 MNHNS, CDR2 SASEGT. Here the CDR3 DNA reads TGTGCCACAAAAACCCAGGCTTCCCTGGGAGAGACCCAGTACTTC. Translating gives CATKTQASLGETQYF.

This clonotype was seen a few times. This chain links TRBV14 with TRBJ2-1; D is unclear. This CDR3 is 15 amino acids long. CDR1 SGHDN and CDR2 FVKESK come from the germline V gene. V lost 1 base, J lost 5 bases, and 12 bases lay in between. For the CDR3, the DNA is TGTGCCAGCAGCCAAGTTACTTGGCGCAACAATGAGCAGTTCTTC. Protein sequence: CASSQVTWRNNEQFF.

This clonotype was found many times. J is TRBJ2-3 and V is TRBV12-5, with 8 bases aligning to TRBD2. This CDR3 spans 19 amino acids. Trimming at V came to 3 bases and at J to 5 bases, leaving 19 bases not matched to a gene. The germline CDR1 and CDR2 sequences are LGHNT and FRNRAP. CDR3: CASGLGPGLVRLAGDTQYF. The CDR3, as DNA: TGTGCTAGTGGTTTAGGCCCGGGTTTAGTACGGCTAGCGGGAGATACGCAGTATTTT.

This clonotype was counted a few times. The rearrangement links TRBV6-1 to TRBJ1-2, with 7 bases fitting TRBD1. V lost 10 bases to trimming and J lost 3 bases; unmatched junction nucleotides: 17. CDR3 size: 16 residues. CDR1 and CDR2 from the germline V gene are MNHNS and SASEGT. CDR3 protein: CATVGTDKKGDYGYTF. The CDR3 bases are TGTGCCACCGTTGGGACAGACAAAAAGGGGGACTATGGCTACACCTTC.

This clonotype was counted between two and nine times. The V gene is TRBV20-1, the J gene TRBJ2-7; no firm D call. V was clipped by 1 base and J by 3 bases, with 13 bases between them. Germline loops: CDR1 DFQATT, CDR2 SNEGSKA (reference sequence). CDR3 size: 14 residues. CDR3 sequence (DNA): TGCAGTGCTAGAGGAGGAGAAGGAATCTACGAGCAGTACTTC. Translation: CSARGGEGIYEQYF.

V gene TRBV7-8 combines with J gene TRBJ2-3; D gene uncertain. This CDR3 is 13 amino acids long. CDR1 and CDR2 from the germline V gene are SGHVS and FQNEAQ. Trimming shortened V by 2 bases and J by 3 bases, and 6 bases separated the two germline ends. Here the CDR3 DNA reads TGTGCCAGCAGCTTACAACGGACAGATACGCAGTATTTT. Protein sequence: CASSLQRTDTQYF.